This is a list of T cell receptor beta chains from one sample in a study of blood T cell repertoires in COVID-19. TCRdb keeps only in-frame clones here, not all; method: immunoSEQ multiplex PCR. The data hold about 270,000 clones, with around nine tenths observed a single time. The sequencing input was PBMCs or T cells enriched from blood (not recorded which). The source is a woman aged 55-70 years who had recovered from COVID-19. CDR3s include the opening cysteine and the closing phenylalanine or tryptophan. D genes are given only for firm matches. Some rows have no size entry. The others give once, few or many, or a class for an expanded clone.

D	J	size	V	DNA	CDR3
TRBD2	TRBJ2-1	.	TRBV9	TGTGCCAGCAGCGTAGTCCCTAGCGGGAGATCGTACAATGAGCAGTTCTTC	CASSVVPSGRSYNEQFF
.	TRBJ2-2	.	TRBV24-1	TGTGCCACCAGCCGGGAGAGGGACACCGGGGAGCTGTTTTTT	CATSRERDTGELFF
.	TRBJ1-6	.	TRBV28	TGTGCCAGCAGTTTAGGTACCCTATATTCACCCCTCCACTTT	CASSLGTLYSPLHF
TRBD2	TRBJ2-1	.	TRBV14	TGTGCCAGCAGCCTAGCGGCTAGCGGGAGAAATGAGCAGTTCTTC	CASSLAASGRNEQFF
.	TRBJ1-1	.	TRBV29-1	TGCAGCGCGGAACAAAGTAACACTGAAGCTTTCTTT	CSAEQSNTEAFF
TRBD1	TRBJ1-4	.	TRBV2	TGTGCCAGCAGACAACAGGGGTATTATGATGAAAAACTGTTTTTT	CASRQQGYYDEKLFF
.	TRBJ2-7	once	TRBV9	TGTGCCAGCAGCGTCGGGCCAGCGGACTACGAGCAGTACTTC	CASSVGPADYEQYF
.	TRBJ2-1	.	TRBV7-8	TGTGCCAGCAGCTTGCGGTTCTTCTACAATGAGCAGTTCTTC	CASSLRFFYNEQFF
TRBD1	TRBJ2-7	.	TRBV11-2	TGTGCCAGCAGCTTAGAGAGGGGGCAATACGAGCAGTACTTC	CASSLERGQYEQYF
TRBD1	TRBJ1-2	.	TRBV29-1	TGCAGCGCCCTGCAGGGGGACTATGGCTACACCTTC	CSALQGDYGYTF
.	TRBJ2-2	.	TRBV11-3	TGTGCCAGCAGCCTCCCGGGACTTAACACCGGGGAGCTGTTTTTT	CASSLPGLNTGELFF
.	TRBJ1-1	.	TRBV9	TGTGCCAGCAGCGTAGAACAGAGAACTGAAGCTTTCTTT	CASSVEQRTEAFF
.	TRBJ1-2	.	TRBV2	TGTGCCAGCACCCAGGAAACCTATGGCTACACCTTC	CASTQETYGYTF
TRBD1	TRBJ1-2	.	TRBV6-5	TGTGCCAGCAGTACAGGGGTAGATGGCTACACCTTC	CASSTGVDGYTF
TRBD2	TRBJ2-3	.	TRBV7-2	TGTGCCAGCAGCCACCACGGACTAGCGGGGGGACTTTCCACAGATACGCAGTATTTT	CASSHHGLAGGLSTDTQYF
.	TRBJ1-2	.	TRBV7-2	TGTGCCAGCAGCTTAGACGGACAGTTCTATGGCTACACCTTC	CASSLDGQFYGYTF
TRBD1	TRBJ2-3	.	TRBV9	TGTGCCAGCAGCGCACGGACAGGCCACACAGATACGCAGTATTTT	CASSARTGHTDTQYF
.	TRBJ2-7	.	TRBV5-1	TGCGCCAGCAGCAACGGACAGACCTACGAGCAGTACTTC	CASSNGQTYEQYF
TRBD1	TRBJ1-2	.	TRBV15	TGTGCCACCAGCACAAAGAGGACAGGCGCTAACTATGGCTACACCTTC	CATSTKRTGANYGYTF
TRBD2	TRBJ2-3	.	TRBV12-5	TGTGCTAGTGGTTTAACCGTGGGAGGGCTCACAGATACGCAGTATTTT	CASGLTVGGLTDTQYF
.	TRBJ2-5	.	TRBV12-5	TGTGCTAGTGGTCCTGGGACTCAAGAGACCCAGTACTTC	CASGPGTQETQYF
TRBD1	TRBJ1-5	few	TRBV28	TGTGCCAGCAGTTTTTTCGGCAGGGGGCATCAGCCCCAGCATTTT	CASSFFGRGHQPQHF
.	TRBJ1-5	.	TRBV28	TGTGCCAGCAGACAATCTGGACCGGGGATTAGGCCCCAGCATTTT	CASRQSGPGIRPQHF
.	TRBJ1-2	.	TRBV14	TGTGCCAGCAGCTATTCGGACAGAACTTATGGCTACACCTTC	CASSYSDRTYGYTF
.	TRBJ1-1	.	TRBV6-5	TGTGCCAGCAGTTACTCGTCGGGTGACACTGAAGCTTTCTTT	CASSYSSGDTEAFF
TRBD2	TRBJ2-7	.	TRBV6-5	TGTGCCAGCAGTTACTCCCTAGCGGGGGCCATCTACGAGCAGTACTTC	CASSYSLAGAIYEQYF